The entry below describes one T cell receptor beta chain. This clonotype was detected a few times. Its antigen is unknown. No base quality information exists; no much larger clone differs at one position. The data were taken from a study of response to subunit inactivated influenza vaccine (dated by TCRdb to 2016 to 2019). For context, the study as a whole: Deep quantitative T cell receptor repertoire profiling was used in the study to track responses to a trivalent subunit inactivated influenza vaccine. General findings and caveats noted by the study authors: It was suggested by the authors that each seasonal influenza vaccination may recruit only a limited number of new T cells.

Receptor amplification or capture employed RT-PCR. Sequenced using an Illumina HiSeq 2500. The public reads were reanalyzed by TCRdb: fastp trimming at Q25, MiXCR alignment, in-frame beta chains only. CDR3 protein sequences are deduplicated, and each keeps its most common genes and DNA. Across this sample there are 490,000 or so distinct CDR3 sequences, with 7.5% to 8.5% seen only once. Roughly 13% of the sample lies in the top ten. The input for sequencing was PBMCs from blood, taken less than 30 months after vaccination. The TCR originated in a man between 50 and 69 years old who received an inactivated influenza vaccine. Donor details come from another sample of the same person, matched by shared clones.

The CDR3 reads as follows: CSAYSGSSYEQYF. The nucleotides read TGCAGTGCTTACTCGGGGAGCTCCTACGAGCAGTACTTC. Recombination linked TRBV20-1 to TRBJ2-7; TRBD2 might be the D gene, on 5 matching bases. CDR1 is given as DFQATT and CDR2 as SNEGSKA, both from the germline V gene (reference sequence). A distance of 11 bases separates the germline ends of V and J, which lose 5 bases and 0 bases respectively. Including cysteine and phenylalanine, the CDR3 has 13 amino acids. Only the CDR3 part of the read is kept: 39 bases, read in frame from the first base.